The next 24 T cell receptor beta chains were all read from a single sample in a study of CD8+CD57+ T cells in acquired aplastic anemia. According to the study, genomic DNA was the template for TCR beta VDJ and CDR3 profiling. From the reads, TCRdb called clonotypes with MiXCR, one entry per CDR3 protein. The data hold 180,000 or so distinct CDR3 sequences, with roughly half observed a single time. Sequenced input: sorted CD4+, CD8+, or CD8+CD57+ T cells (not recorded which) from PBMCs. The receptors come from a human donor in good health.

This clonotype was seen ten or more times. The chain carries TRBV12-3 or TRBV12-4 and TRBJ2-1; 7 bases line up with TRBD1. The CDR3 totals 13 residues. V trimming: 4 bases; J trimming: 6 bases; junction bases outside the gene matches: 3. CDR3 nucleotides: TGTGCCAGCAGTTCAAGACAGGGCAATGAGCAGTTCTTC. Translation: CASSSRQGNEQFF.

The chain employs TRBV2 and TRBJ2-5, with TRBD2 matching 7 bases. The CDR3 loop spans 16 amino acids. Germline V gene lookup returns CDR1 SNHLY and CDR2 FYNNEI. J was trimmed by 3 bases and V by 5 bases; bases with no gene match: 12. The CDR3 is CASSFPGGTGEETQYF. Here the CDR3 DNA reads TGTGCCAGCAGTTTCCCCGGGGGGACGGGGGAAGAGACCCAGTACTTC.

V gene TRBV24-1 combines with J gene TRBJ2-3; 9 bases are shared with TRBD1. The V segment lost 7 bases and the J segment 5 bases; nucleotides outside the gene matches: 6. The CDR3 spans 14 residues. CDR1 and CDR2 (germline): KGHDR, SFDVKD. The CDR3 region is CATSRDRVEDTQYF. CDR3 nucleotides: TGTGCCACCAGCCGGGACAGGGTGGAAGATACGCAGTATTTT.

Comment on this clonotype: Since a much larger clone is just one base distant, this may be a read error. The CDR3 DNA is TGTGCCAGCAGTTACGTCCTCCAAGAGACCCAGGACTTC. Its translation is CASSYVLQETQDF. The V and J genes are TRBV6-2 or TRBV6-3 and TRBJ2-5; the D is unclear. This CDR3 is 13 amino acids long. The germline gives CDR1 MNHEY, CDR2 SVGEGT.

The rearrangement uses TRBV20-1 and TRBJ2-3; TRBD2 matches 9 bases. With 6 bases clipped from V and 1 base from J, the junction kept 17 bases outside the gene matches. The germline V gene has CDR1 DFQATT and CDR2 SNEGSKA (reference sequence). The CDR3 totals 18 residues. The CDR3 region is CSAKTLLSGSGGTDTQYF. For the CDR3, the DNA is TGCAGTGCAAAGACGCTACTTAGCGGGAGTGGTGGCACAGATACGCAGTATTTT.

This rearrangement joins TRBV24-1 to TRBJ2-5; 7 nucleotides match TRBD2. The germline V gene has CDR1 KGHDR and CDR2 SFDVKD. This CDR3 region has 13 residues. Germline trimming cut 3 bases from V and 9 bases from J; bases unmatched to any gene: 6. The CDR3 sequence is CATSDPSREAQYF. The CDR3 coding sequence is TGTGCCACCAGTGATCCAAGCCGGGAGGCCCAGTACTTC.

The gene calls are TRBV20-1 and TRBJ2-5, with D hard to call. CDR1 and CDR2 (germline): DFQATT, SNEGSKA (reference sequence). The CDR3 is 12 amino acids. Trimming shortened V by 3 bases and J by 9 bases, and 14 bases separated the two germline ends. CDR3 nucleotides: TGCAGTGCTAGCCGAGTCGATCAGCCCCAGTACTTC. The encoded protein is CSASRVDQPQYF.

CDR3 protein: CARERDRGLVNYEQYF. CDR3 nucleotide sequence: TGTGCTAGAGAGCGGGACAGGGGGCTCGTTAACTACGAGCAGTACTTC. The rearrangement links TRBV19 to TRBJ2-7, with TRBD1 matching 12 bases. The CDR3 totals 16 residues. Per the germline V gene, CDR1 is LNHDA and CDR2 is SQIVND (reference sequence).

The chain recombines TRBV19 with TRBJ2-3, with D unresolved. The CDR3 runs to 15 residues. V gave up 0 bases and J gave up 1 base, with 8 bases separating them. CDR1 LNHDA and CDR2 SQIVND come from the germline V gene (reference sequence). CDR3 region: CASSIDPRGTDTQYF. The CDR3, as DNA: TGTGCCAGTAGTATAGATCCAAGGGGCACAGATACGCAGTATTTT.

This chain uses TRBV10-3 with TRBJ2-5; D uncertain. Germline V gene sequence: CDR1 ENHRY, CDR2 SYGVKD. V was pared by 0 bases and J by 4 bases, with 12 bases between. The CDR3 spans 15 residues. The CDR3 reads CAISESKGTGETQYF. In nucleotides, the CDR3 is TGTGCCATCAGTGAGTCTAAGGGAACGGGAGAGACCCAGTACTTC.

The rearrangement links TRBV29-1 to TRBJ2-7; no reliable D call. V lost 8 bases and J lost 0, with 23 bases in between. The CDR3 runs 16 residues. Germline V lookup: CDR1 SQVTM, CDR2 ANQGSEA. The CDR3 loop reads CSLVGLRTNHSYEQYF. The CDR3 bases are TGCAGCTTAGTAGGCCTCAGGACGAACCACTCCTACGAGCAGTACTTC.

The chain combines TRBV20-1 with TRBJ1-3; no reliable D call. V lost 7 bases, J lost 0 bases, and 10 bases lay in between. The CDR3 contains 13 residues. Germline CDR1 is DFQATT and CDR2 is SNEGSKA (reference sequence). The CDR3 region is CSVPDRSGNTIYF. The CDR3 DNA reads as TGCAGTGTTCCGGATCGCTCTGGAAACACCATATATTTT.

Note on this clonotype: One base away lies a much larger clone, so this may be a sequencing read error. V gene TRBV12-3 or TRBV12-4 combines with J gene TRBJ1-5; D unresolved. Trimming cost V 3 bases and J 4 bases, with 10 bases left between them. The CDR3 length is 14 residues. In nucleotides, the CDR3 is TGTGCCAGCAGTTTGATCCACCTAAATCAGCCCCAGCATTTT. This encodes CASSLIHLNQPQHF.

The rearrangement links TRBV19 to TRBJ1-1; D may be TRBD1 (6 bases). Trimming took off 6 bases at V and 1 base at J, with 15 bases between the two ends. Germline assignment: CDR1 LNHDA and CDR2 SQIVND (reference sequence). CDR3 length: 15 amino acids. The CDR3 DNA sequence: TGTGCCAGTAGACTTTCCCGACAGGCGAACACTGAAGCTTTCTTT. Its protein product is CASRLSRQANTEAFF.

The chain recombines TRBV19 with TRBJ2-7, with 8 positions matching TRBD1. After removal of 5 bases from V and 2 bases from J, the junction contained 5 bases not matched to a gene. The CDR3 totals 14 residues. CDR1 and CDR2 from the germline V gene are LNHDA and SQIVND (reference sequence). The CDR3 coding sequence is TGTGCCAGTAGTCTCGCCAGGGGGCCCTACGAGCAGTACTTC. Amino acids: CASSLARGPYEQYF.

This clonotype was detected ten times or more. The gene calls are TRBV20-1 and TRBJ2-2; D might be TRBD2 (5 bases). The CDR3 runs to 14 residues. Trimming shortened V by 3 bases and J by 2 bases, and 10 bases separated the two germline ends. Germline V gives CDR1 DFQATT, CDR2 SNEGSKA (reference sequence). The CDR3 is CSASFRGNTGELFF. CDR3 DNA: TGCAGTGCTAGTTTTCGGGGTAACACCGGGGAGCTGTTTTTT.

This clonotype was recorded once. The chain joins TRBV10-1 to TRBJ2-7; TRBD1 matches at 9 bases. Germline V gene data show CDR1 as WNHNN and CDR2 as SYGVQD (reference sequence). V shed 7 bases and J 10 bases; nucleotides not matched to a gene: 14. The CDR3 contains 14 residues. CDR3 sequence reads: CASNGQGRGIDQYF. CDR3 nucleotide sequence: TGCGCCAGCAACGGACAGGGGCGGGGGATCGATCAGTACTTC.

This clonotype was seen more than once but under ten times. This chain uses TRBV6-2 or TRBV6-3 with TRBJ2-2; the match to TRBD2 covers 8 bases. This CDR3 has 14 residues. Germline loops: CDR1 MNHEY, CDR2 SVGEGT. Germline trimming cut 0 bases from V and 6 bases from J; bases unmatched to any gene: 0. The chain's CDR3 is CASSYSLAAGELFF. Here the CDR3 DNA reads TGTGCCAGCAGTTACTCACTAGCGGCCGGGGAGCTGTTTTTT.

This clonotype has at least ten counts. The genes are TRBV5-4 and TRBJ2-1; possibly TRBD2 for D (6 bases). The CDR3 loop spans 15 amino acids. The V end was cut by 2 bases, the J end by 3 bases, with 12 bases between. Looked up from germline, CDR1 is SGHNT and CDR2 is YYREEE (reference sequence). CDR3 protein: CASSFGGKNYNEQFF. As DNA, the CDR3 is TGTGCCAGCAGCTTCGGCGGGAAGAACTACAATGAGCAGTTCTTC. The full variable domain, its missing parts supplied by reference TRBV5-4 and TRBJ2-1, is ETGVTQSPTHLIKTRGQQVTLRCSSQSGHNTVSWYQQALGQGPQFIFQYYREEENGRGNFPPRFSGLQFPNYSSELNVNALELDDSALYLCASSFGGKNYNEQFFGPGTRLTVL.

The chain is built from TRBV6-1 and TRBJ1-1; no definite D call. CDR1 and CDR2 from the germline V gene are MNHNS and SASEGT. The V gene lost 6 bases and the J gene lost 8 bases, with 16 bases spanning the gap. This CDR3 spans 13 amino acids. Here the CDR3 reads CASRSGYLSEAFF. CDR3 DNA: TGTGCCAGCAGGAGTGGTTACCTCAGCGAAGCTTTCTTT.

The chain joins TRBV2 to TRBJ1-5, with a tentative D call TRBD1 (5 bases). This CDR3 is 18 amino acids long. Germline V gene sequence: CDR1 SNHLY, CDR2 FYNNEI. Trimming shortened V by 4 bases and J by 9 bases, and 28 bases separated the two germline ends. CDR3 sequence reads: CASSVRDGGLDVSRPQHF. DNA for the CDR3: TGTGCCAGCAGTGTAAGGGACGGGGGACTCGATGTATCTCGGCCCCAGCATTTT.

This clonotype came up many times. J is TRBJ2-7 and V is TRBV20-1; D possibly corresponds to TRBD1 (6 bases). The CDR3 contains 14 residues. The germline CDR1 and CDR2 sequences are DFQATT and SNEGSKA (reference sequence). V lost 6 bases and J lost 4, with 19 bases in between. CDR3 DNA: TGCAGTGCCCCGCCCTACAGGGCGCGGTACGAGCAGTACTTC. Translated, it gives CSAPPYRARYEQYF.

The rearrangement joins TRBV2 to TRBJ1-2, with D unresolved. The germline V gene encodes CDR1 SNHLY and CDR2 FYNNEI. V was pared by 4 bases and J by 4 bases, with 7 bases between. The CDR3 consists of 12 residues. CDR3 sequence reads: CASSGAGYGYTF. For the CDR3, the DNA is TGTGCCAGCAGTGGGGCAGGCTATGGCTACACCTTC.

This clonotype was detected only a few times. This could be a read error, since a much larger clone is one nucleotide away. The CDR3 loop reads CASSLAWSQAFF. In DNA form, the CDR3 reads TGTGCCAGCAGCTTGGCTTGGTCCCAAGCTTTCTTT. The chain links TRBV7-9 to TRBJ1-1; no firm D call. Per the germline V gene, CDR1 is SEHNR and CDR2 is FQNEAQ (reference sequence). V lost 3 bases to trimming and J lost 9 bases, with 11 bases between them. The CDR3 runs 12 residues.